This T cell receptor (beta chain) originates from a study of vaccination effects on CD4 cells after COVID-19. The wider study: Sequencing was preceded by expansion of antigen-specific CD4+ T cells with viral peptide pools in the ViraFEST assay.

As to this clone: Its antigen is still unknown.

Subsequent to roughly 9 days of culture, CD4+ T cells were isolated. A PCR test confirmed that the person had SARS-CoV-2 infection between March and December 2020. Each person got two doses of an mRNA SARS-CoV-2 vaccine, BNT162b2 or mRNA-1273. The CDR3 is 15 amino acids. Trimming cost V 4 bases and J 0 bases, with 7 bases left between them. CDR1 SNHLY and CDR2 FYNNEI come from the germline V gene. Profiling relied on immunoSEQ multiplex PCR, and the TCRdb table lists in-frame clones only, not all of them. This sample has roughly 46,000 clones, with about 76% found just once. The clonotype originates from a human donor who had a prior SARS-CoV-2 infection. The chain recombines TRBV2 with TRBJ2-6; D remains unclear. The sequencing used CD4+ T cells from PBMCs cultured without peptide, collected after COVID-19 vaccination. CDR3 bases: TGTGCCAGCAGTGCATGGGGCTCTGGGGCCAACGTCCTGACTTTC. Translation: CASSAWGSGANVLTF.